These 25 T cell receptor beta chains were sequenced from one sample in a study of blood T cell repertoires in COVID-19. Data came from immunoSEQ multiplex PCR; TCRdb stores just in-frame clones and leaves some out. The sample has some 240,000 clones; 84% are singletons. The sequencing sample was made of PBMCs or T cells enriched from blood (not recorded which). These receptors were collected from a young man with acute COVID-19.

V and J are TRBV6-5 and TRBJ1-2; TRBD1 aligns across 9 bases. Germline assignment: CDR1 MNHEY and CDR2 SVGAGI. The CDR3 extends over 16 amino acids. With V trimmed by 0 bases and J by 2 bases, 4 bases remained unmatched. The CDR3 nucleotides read TGTGCCAGCAGTTACTCTAGACAGGGGGAGAACTATGGCTACACCTTC. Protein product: CASSYSRQGENYGYTF.

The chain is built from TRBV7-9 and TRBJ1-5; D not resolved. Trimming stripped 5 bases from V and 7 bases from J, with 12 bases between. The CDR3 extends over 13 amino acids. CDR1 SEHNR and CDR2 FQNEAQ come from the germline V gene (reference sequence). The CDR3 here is CASSPTMKQPQHF. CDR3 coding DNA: TGTGCCAGCAGCCCTACCATGAAACAGCCCCAGCATTTT.

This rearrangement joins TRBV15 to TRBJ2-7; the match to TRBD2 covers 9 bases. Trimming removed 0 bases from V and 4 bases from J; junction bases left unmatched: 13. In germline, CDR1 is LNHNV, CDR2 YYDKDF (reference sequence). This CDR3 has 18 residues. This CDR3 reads CATSRDPLVVAGEYEQYV. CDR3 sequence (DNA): TGTGCCACCAGCAGAGATCCTTTAGTGGTAGCGGGAGAATACGAGCAGTACGTC.

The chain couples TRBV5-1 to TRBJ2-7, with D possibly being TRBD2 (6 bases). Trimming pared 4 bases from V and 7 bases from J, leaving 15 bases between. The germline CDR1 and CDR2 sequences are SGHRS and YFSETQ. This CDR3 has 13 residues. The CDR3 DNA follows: TGCGCCAGCAGCCTCGATACCGGGGGTGAGCAGTACGTC. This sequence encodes CASSLDTGGEQYV.

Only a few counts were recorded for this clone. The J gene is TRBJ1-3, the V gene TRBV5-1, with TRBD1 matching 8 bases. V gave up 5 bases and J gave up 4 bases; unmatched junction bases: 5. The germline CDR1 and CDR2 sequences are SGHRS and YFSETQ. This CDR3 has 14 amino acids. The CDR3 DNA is TGCGCCAGCAGTTTCGGACAGGGAGGAAACACCATATATTTT. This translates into CASSFGQGGNTIYF.

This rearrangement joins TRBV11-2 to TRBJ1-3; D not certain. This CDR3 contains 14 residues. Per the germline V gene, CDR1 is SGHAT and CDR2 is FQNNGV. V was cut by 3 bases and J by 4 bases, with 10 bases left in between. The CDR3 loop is CASSFGGTGNTIYF. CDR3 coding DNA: TGTGCCAGCAGCTTCGGCGGCACCGGAAACACCATATATTTT.

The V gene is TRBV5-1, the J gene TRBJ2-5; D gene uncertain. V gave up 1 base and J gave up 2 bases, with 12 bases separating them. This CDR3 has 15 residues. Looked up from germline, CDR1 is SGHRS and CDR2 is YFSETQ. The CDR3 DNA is TGCGCCAGCAGCTTGACTCCAGCCGGGCAAGAGACCCAGTACTTC. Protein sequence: CASSLTPAGQETQYF.

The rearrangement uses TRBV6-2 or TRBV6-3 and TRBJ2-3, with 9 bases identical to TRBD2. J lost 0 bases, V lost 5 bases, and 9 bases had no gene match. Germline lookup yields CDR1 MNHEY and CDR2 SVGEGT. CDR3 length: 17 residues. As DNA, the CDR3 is TGTGCCAGCAGTGCCCTACTAGCGGGCCTTAGCACAGATACGCAGTATTTT. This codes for CASSALLAGLSTDTQYF.

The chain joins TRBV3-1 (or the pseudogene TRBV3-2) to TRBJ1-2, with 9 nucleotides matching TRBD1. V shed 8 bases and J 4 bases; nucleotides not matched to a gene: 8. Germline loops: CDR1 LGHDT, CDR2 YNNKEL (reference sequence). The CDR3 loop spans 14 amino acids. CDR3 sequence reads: CASRDTGGLYGYTF. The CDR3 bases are TGTGCCAGCCGCGATACAGGGGGCCTCTATGGCTACACCTTC.

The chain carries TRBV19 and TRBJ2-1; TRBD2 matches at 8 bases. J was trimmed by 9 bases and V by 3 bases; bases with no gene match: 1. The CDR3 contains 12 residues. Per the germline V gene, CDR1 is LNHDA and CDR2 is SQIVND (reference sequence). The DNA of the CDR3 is TGTGCCAGTAGTATTCTAGCGGGTGAGCAGTTCTTC. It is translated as CASSILAGEQFF.

The CDR3 coding sequence is TGTGCCAGCGACCGACAGGGCGCCTCTGGAAACACCATATATTTT. The encoded protein is CASDRQGASGNTIYF. The V and J genes are TRBV6-5 and TRBJ1-3, with 7 bases lining up with TRBD1. From germline, CDR1 is MNHEY and CDR2 SVGAGI. The CDR3 has 15 residues. After removal of 8 bases from V and 0 bases from J, the junction contained 7 bases not matched to a gene.

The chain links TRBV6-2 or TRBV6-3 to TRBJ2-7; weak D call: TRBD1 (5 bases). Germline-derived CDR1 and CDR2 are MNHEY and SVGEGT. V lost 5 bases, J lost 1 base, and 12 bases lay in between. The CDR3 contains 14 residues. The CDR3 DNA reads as TGTGCCAGCAGTGCCGACAGAATATCCTACGAGCAGTACGTC. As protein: CASSADRISYEQYV.

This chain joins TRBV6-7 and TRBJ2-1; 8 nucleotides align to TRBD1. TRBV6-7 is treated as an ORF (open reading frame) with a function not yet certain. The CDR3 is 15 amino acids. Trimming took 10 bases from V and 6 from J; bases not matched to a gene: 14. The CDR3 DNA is TGTGCCACCCCCCCCGCAGGACAGGGCACCAATGAGCAGTTCTTC. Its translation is CATPPAGQGTNEQFF.

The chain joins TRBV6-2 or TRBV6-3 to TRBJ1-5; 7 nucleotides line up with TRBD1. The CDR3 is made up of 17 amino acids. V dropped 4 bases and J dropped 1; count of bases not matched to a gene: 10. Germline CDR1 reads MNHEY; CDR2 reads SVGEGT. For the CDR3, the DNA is TGTGCCAGCAGTTCCGCCCGACAGGGTATGAGCAATCAGCCCCAGCATTTT. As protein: CASSSARQGMSNQPQHF.

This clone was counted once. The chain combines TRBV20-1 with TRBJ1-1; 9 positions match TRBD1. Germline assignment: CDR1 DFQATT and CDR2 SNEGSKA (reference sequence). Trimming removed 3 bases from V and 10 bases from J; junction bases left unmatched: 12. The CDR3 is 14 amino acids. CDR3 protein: CSASGNTGGVGAFF. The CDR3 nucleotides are TGCAGTGCTAGTGGGAATACAGGGGGCGTCGGAGCTTTCTTT.

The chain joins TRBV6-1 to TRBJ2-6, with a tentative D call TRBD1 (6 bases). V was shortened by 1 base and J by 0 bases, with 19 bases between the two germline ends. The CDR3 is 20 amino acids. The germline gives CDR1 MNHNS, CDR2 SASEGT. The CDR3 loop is CASSEDLTGTGVSGANVLTF. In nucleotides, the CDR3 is TGTGCCAGCAGTGAAGACCTTACAGGGACCGGGGTCTCTGGGGCCAACGTCCTGACTTTC.

The chain's CDR3 is CASRGTPGNTIYF. CDR3 nucleotides: TGTGCCAGCAGGGGCACCCCCGGAAACACCATATATTTT. The V gene is TRBV5-6, the J gene TRBJ1-3; D gene unclear. The CDR3 runs 13 residues. Trimming removed 5 bases from V and 4 bases from J, with 10 bases in between. Germline V gene data show CDR1 as SGHDT and CDR2 as YYEEEE.

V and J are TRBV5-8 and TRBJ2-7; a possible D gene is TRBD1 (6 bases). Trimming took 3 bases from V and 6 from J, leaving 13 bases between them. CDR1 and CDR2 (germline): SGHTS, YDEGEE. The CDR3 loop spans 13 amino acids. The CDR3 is CASSYNRVAEQYV. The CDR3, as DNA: TGTGCCAGCAGCTACAACAGGGTTGCCGAGCAGTACGTC.

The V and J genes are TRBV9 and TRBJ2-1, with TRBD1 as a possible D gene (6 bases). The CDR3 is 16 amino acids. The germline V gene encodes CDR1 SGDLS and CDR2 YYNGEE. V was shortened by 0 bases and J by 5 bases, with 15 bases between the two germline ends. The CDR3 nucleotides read TGTGCCAGCAGCGTAGTTCCAGGGGTCGTCAACAATGAGCAGTTCTTC. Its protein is CASSVVPGVVNNEQFF.

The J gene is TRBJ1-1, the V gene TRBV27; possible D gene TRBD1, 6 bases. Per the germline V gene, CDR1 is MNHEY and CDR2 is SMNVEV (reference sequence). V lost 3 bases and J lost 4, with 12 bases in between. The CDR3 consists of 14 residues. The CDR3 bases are TGTGCCAGCAGTTTCCGAGGGGGGGTCACTGAAGCTTTCTTT. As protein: CASSFRGGVTEAFF.

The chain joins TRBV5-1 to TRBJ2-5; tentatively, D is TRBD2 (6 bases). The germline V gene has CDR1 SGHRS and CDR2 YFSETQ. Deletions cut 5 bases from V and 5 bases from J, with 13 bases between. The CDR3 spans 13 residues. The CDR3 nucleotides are TGCGCCAGCAGGCGGGATCTCTCTGAGACCCAGTACTTC. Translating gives CASRRDLSETQYF.

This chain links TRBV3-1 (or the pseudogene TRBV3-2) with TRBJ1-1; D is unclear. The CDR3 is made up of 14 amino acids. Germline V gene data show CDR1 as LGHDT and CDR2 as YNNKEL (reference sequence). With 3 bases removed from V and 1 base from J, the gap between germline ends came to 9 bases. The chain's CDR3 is CASSQRVKNTEAFF. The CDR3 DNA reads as TGTGCCAGCAGCCAGAGGGTGAAGAACACTGAAGCTTTCTTT.

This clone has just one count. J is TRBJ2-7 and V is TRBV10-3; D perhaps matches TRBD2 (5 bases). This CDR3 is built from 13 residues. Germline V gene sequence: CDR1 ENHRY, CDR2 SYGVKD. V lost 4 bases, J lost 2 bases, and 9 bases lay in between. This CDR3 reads CAISVGVPYEQYV. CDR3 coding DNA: TGTGCCATCAGTGTCGGGGTGCCCTACGAGCAGTACGTC.

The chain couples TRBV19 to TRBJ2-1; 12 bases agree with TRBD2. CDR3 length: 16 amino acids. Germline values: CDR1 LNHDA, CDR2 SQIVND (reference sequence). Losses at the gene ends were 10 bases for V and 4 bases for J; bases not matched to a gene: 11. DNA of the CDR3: TGTGCCACGAAAGAATCACTAGCGGGGGGATACAATGAGCAGTTCTTC. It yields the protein CATKESLAGGYNEQFF. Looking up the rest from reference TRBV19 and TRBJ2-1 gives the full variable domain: DGGITQSPKYLFRKEGQNVTLSCEQNLNHDAMYWYRQDPGQGLRLIYYSQIVNDFQKGDIAEGYSVSREKKESFPLTVTSAQKNPTAFYLCATKESLAGGYNEQFFGPGTRLTVL.

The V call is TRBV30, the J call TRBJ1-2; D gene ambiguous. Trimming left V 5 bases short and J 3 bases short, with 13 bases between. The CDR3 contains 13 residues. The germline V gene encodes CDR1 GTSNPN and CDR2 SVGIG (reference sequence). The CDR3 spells CAWSRGIDYGYTF. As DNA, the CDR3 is TGTGCCTGGTCGAGAGGGATCGACTATGGCTACACCTTC.